Listed here are 12 T cell receptor beta chains from one sample, sequenced in a study of spatial heterogeneity in lung cancer. The antigens for these receptors are not known. TCRdb reprocessed the 5' RACE reads via MiXCR and lists one record per CDR3 protein. Of roughly 2,000 distinct CDR3 sequences listed, roughly a fifth are singletons. The time point here: sample taken at primary tumor resection. Study-wide findings and caveats: Mutation counts in tumors were tracked by counts of expanded intratumoral alpha and beta TCRs.

Specimen: lung tumor tissue, collected at surgery. Receptor source: a male donor with early-stage non-small cell lung cancer.

This chain uses TRBV20-1 with TRBJ2-3; D ambiguous. Trimming stripped 3 bases from V and 3 bases from J, with 7 bases between. The CDR3 totals 12 residues. Germline V gene data show CDR1 as DFQATT and CDR2 as SNEGSKA (reference sequence). This CDR3 is CSASRETDTQYF. DNA of the CDR3: TGCAGTGCTAGTCGAGAGACAGATACGCAGTATTTT.

This clonotype is categorized as large. The chain couples TRBV7-8 to TRBJ2-7; 8 bases fit TRBD1. Germline values: CDR1 SGHVS, CDR2 FQNEAQ. The CDR3 totals 14 residues. V gave up 4 bases and J gave up 2 bases; unmatched junction bases: 4. The CDR3 sequence: CASSSGQGTYEQYF. The CDR3 nucleotides read TGTGCCAGCAGCTCCGGACAGGGAACCTACGAGCAGTACTTC.

This clonotype is medium-sized (0.01 to 0.1%) within its sample. The CDR3 DNA follows: TGTGCCAGCAGTCCGGGTTATGCGGGAAAAGCCAAAAACATTCAGTACTTC. It specifies CASSPGYAGKAKNIQYF. The chain combines TRBV12-3 or TRBV12-4 with TRBJ2-4; maybe TRBD2 (6 bases). The V end was cut by 5 bases, the J end by 0 bases, with 17 bases between. The CDR3 contains 17 residues.

By sample fraction, this clonotype is medium-sized. This sequence joins TRBV9 and TRBJ2-5; D perhaps matches TRBD2 (5 bases). This CDR3 has 15 amino acids. The germline V gene has CDR1 SGDLS and CDR2 YYNGEE. Trimming shortened V by 4 bases and J by 4 bases, and 17 bases separated the two germline ends. The CDR3 sequence is CASSRGNSMAETQYF. CDR3 DNA: TGTGCCAGCAGCAGAGGGAATAGCATGGCAGAGACCCAGTACTTC. Based on the CDR3 plus reference TRBV9 and TRBJ2-5, the full variable domain is DSGVTQTPKHLITATGQRVTLRCSPRSGDLSVYWYQQSLDQGLQFLIQYYNGEERAKGNILERFSAQQFPDLHSELNLSSLELGDSALYFCASSRGNSMAETQYFGPGTRLLVL.

By frequency in the sample, this clonotype is medium-sized (0.01 to 0.1%). The J gene is TRBJ2-7, the V gene TRBV20-1; TRBD1 might be the D (6 bases). The CDR3 runs to 13 residues. The germline V and J ends were trimmed by 5 bases and 5 bases, with 16 bases remaining between them. Germline CDR1 and CDR2: DFQATT and SNEGSKA (reference sequence). CDR3 coding DNA: TGCAGTGCTCCTCGGGCAGGGGCCCACGAGCAGTACTTC. As protein: CSAPRAGAHEQYF.

Within the sample, this clonotype is medium-sized. V usage is TRBV4-1 and J usage is TRBJ2-7; 8 positions match TRBD1. The junction had 9 bases not matched to a gene; V was cut back by 1 base and J by 4 bases. The CDR3 is 16 amino acids. Germline values: CDR1 MGHRA, CDR2 YSYEKL. The CDR3 DNA follows: TGCGCCAGCAGCCAAGTAGTAGGAAGGGACAGGTACGAGCAGTACTTC. As protein: CASSQVVGRDRYEQYF.

The V gene is TRBV2, the J gene TRBJ1-1; D gene unclear. This CDR3 has 13 residues. V gave up 6 bases and J gave up 2 bases, with 10 bases separating them. Germline V gene sequence: CDR1 SNHLY, CDR2 FYNNEI. CDR3 region: CASSRQSNTEAFF. Here the CDR3 DNA reads TGTGCCAGCAGCCGACAAAGTAACACTGAAGCTTTCTTT.

Relative to its sample, this clonotype is medium-sized. The rearrangement links TRBV24-1 to TRBJ2-3, with D perhaps given as TRBD1 or TRBD2 (5 bases each). V shed 4 bases and J shed 10 bases, with 23 bases lying between them. The CDR3 extends over 16 amino acids. Germline values: CDR1 KGHDR, CDR2 SFDVKD. CDR3 loop: CATSEDGTAGGWSQYF. DNA of the CDR3: TGTGCCACCAGTGAAGATGGGACGGCCGGCGGGTGGTCGCAGTATTTT.

In this sample, this clonotype is medium-sized (0.01 to 0.1%). The chain recombines TRBV5-1 with TRBJ2-7, with TRBD1 as a possible D gene (6 bases). V was cut by 3 bases and J by 1 base, with 8 bases left in between. The CDR3 runs to 13 residues. The germline CDR1 and CDR2 sequences are SGHRS and YFSETQ. CDR3 DNA: TGCGCCAGCAGCTGGGACAAATCCTACGAGCAGTACTTC. Encoded protein: CASSWDKSYEQYF.

The sample holds many counts of this clonotype. The chain uses TRBV9 and TRBJ2-3; D call uncertain. The germline CDR1 and CDR2 sequences are SGDLS and YYNGEE. The CDR3 length is 13 residues. The CDR3 protein is CANLSAAADTQYF. Written as DNA, the CDR3 is TGTGCTAACCTCTCGGCAGCCGCGGATACGCAGTATTTT.

The chain combines TRBV7-9 with TRBJ2-4; a weak D match, TRBD1 (5 bases). With 1 base removed from V and 8 bases from J, the gap between germline ends came to 15 bases. The CDR3 is 15 residues long. CDR1 SEHNR and CDR2 FQNEAQ come from the germline V gene (reference sequence). The DNA of the CDR3 is TGTGCCAGCAGCTTAGAAGTACAGGTCGAGGACATTCAGTACTTC. Translation gives CASSLEVQVEDIQYF.

By sample share, this clonotype is medium-sized. The genes are TRBV7-2 and TRBJ2-3; D uncertain. With 2 bases removed from V and 2 bases from J, the gap between germline ends came to 11 bases. This CDR3 is built from 15 residues. Looked up from germline, CDR1 is SGHTA and CDR2 is FQGNSA. The DNA for the CDR3 is TGTGCCAGCAGCTTACCGACATCGAACACAGATACGCAGTATTTT. It specifies CASSLPTSNTDTQYF.